This T cell receptor (beta chain) was found in a study of OX40 agonist ivuxolimab in advanced cancers. Study context: Partial responses, seen in three patients, involved one hepatocellular carcinoma and two cutaneous melanomas.

About this clone itself: Antigen unknown.

Overall study findings and caveats: At 0.1 to 3.0 mg/kg and by week 6, clonal expansion occurred in CD4+ and CD8+ blood T cells.

No patient had autoimmune disease or received systemic immunosuppression. The method was immunoSEQ multiplex PCR; TCRdb's version includes in-frame clones alone and lacks a portion of them. The sample has fewer than 55,000 clones, about 86% seen once. This sequence originates from an adult with an advanced solid tumor such as melanoma, head and neck, liver or kidney cancer. The sequenced sample was CD4+ or CD8+ T cells sorted from blood, obtained in a trial of the OX40 agonist ivuxolimab.

CDR3 in DNA: TGTGCCAGCAGCCCGTCACTGGTCTACGAGCAGTACTTC. This encodes CASSPSLVYEQYF. The chain joins TRBV4-2 to TRBJ2-7; the D is unclear. Germline V gives CDR1 LGHNA, CDR2 YNFKEQ. The CDR3 covers 13 residues. V was trimmed by 4 bases and J by 3 bases, leaving 10 bases between them.